The 3 T cell receptor beta chains reported below all come from one sample, sequenced in a study of metastatic and nonmetastatic thyroid tumors. MiXCR was used by TCRdb to re-call the PCR reads. The repertoire includes some 15,000 clones, roughly 14% of them detected once, and roughly 17% sits in the top ten. Patients were all untreated before their thyroid surgery. Sequencing was carried out using blood. The receptors shown here come from a female donor with papillary thyroid cancer or a benign thyroid nodule (not recorded which). Some clones in this sample may be carry-over from other donors' samples.

The chain is built from TRBV20-1 and TRBJ1-2; the D gene is possibly TRBD1 (6 bases). The CDR3 spans 14 residues. In germline, CDR1 is DFQATT, CDR2 SNEGSKA (reference sequence). Trimming cost V 6 bases and J 5 bases, with 19 bases left between them. DNA for the CDR3: TGCAGTGCCTGGGACATGCCGGGGGAGTATGGCTACACCTTC. Translating it yields CSAWDMPGEYGYTF.

As for this clone: An end of the junction does not agree with germline; a read error may underlie this. CDR3 coding DNA: TGTGCCAGCAGGAGGGGAGGGGTTTCCACCGGTGAGCTGTTTTTT. It encodes CASRRGGVSTGELFF. This chain uses TRBV6-1 with TRBJ2-2; TRBD2 matches 7 bases. The CDR3 has 15 amino acids. Germline V gives CDR1 MNHNS, CDR2 SASEGT.

This clone has ten or more counts. CDR3 nucleotide sequence: TGCAGCGTTGGGGGGGTTGGAGGCAGGGCCGACGAGCAGTACTTC. This translates into CSVGGVGGRADEQYF. This chain links TRBV29-1 with TRBJ2-7; a possible D gene is TRBD2 (6 bases). The CDR3 sequence is 15 residues long. Germline V CDR1 and CDR2: SQVTM, ANQGSEA. With 4 bases removed from V and 5 bases from J, the gap between germline ends came to 21 bases.